A single sample gave rise to the 30 T cell receptor beta chains below, sequenced in a study of T cell repertoires in cytomegalovirus infection. TCRdb re-derived calls from the reads in MiXCR, one entry per CDR3 protein. The repertoire holds about half a million distinct CDR3 sequences, with 25% to 35% as singletons. What these receptors recognize is not known. The specimen was cultured PBMCs, collected from culture after CMV antigen stimulation. These receptors all stem from a human donor in good health (CMV status not recorded). Some clones in this sample may be carry-over from other donors' samples.

J is TRBJ2-3 and V is TRBV6-1; D unresolved. CDR1 is MNHNS and CDR2 is SASEGT in the germline V gene. The V gene lost 6 bases and the J gene lost 6 bases, with 13 bases spanning the gap. There are 13 residues in the CDR3. DNA of the CDR3: TGTGCCAGCAGCCCCAAAATTGGTGATACGCAGTATTTT. It encodes CASSPKIGDTQYF.

In this sample, this clonotype turned up once. The CDR3 sequence is CAKQGRGGNQPQHF. The CDR3 DNA is TGTGCCAAACAGGGACGGGGGGGCAATCAGCCCCAGCATTTT. The chain recombines TRBV19 with TRBJ1-5; D perhaps matches TRBD1 (6 bases). CDR3 size: 14 residues. V was cut by 10 bases and J by 2 bases, with 15 bases left in between. Germline V gives CDR1 LNHDA, CDR2 SQIVND (reference sequence).

The gene calls are TRBV7-9 and TRBJ2-1, with D possibly being TRBD2 (6 bases). V lost 1 base and J 0 bases, leaving 16 bases between the germline ends. There are 18 residues in the CDR3. Germline CDR1 and CDR2: SEHNR and FQNEAQ (reference sequence). CDR3: CASSLGWDFLSSYNEQFF. The CDR3 nucleotides read TGTGCCAGCAGCTTAGGGTGGGACTTTCTAAGCTCCTACAATGAGCAGTTCTTC.

V gene TRBV20-1 combines with J gene TRBJ2-7; D is unresolved. CDR1 and CDR2 from the germline V gene are DFQATT and SNEGSKA (reference sequence). This CDR3 is 13 amino acids long. Trimming removed 3 bases at V and 3 bases at J, with 12 bases between. The CDR3 DNA follows: TGCAGTGCTAGGAAGGGTTTCAGCTACGAGCAGTACTTC. It codes for CSARKGFSYEQYF.

The rearrangement joins TRBV2 to TRBJ2-3; D gene ambiguous. The germline CDR1 and CDR2 sequences are SNHLY and FYNNEI. The V end was cut by 4 bases, the J end by 2 bases, with 13 bases between. The CDR3 length is 15 residues. In DNA form, the CDR3 reads TGTGCCAGCAGTGTTGAGTCTACCTTCACAGATACGCAGTATTTT. It yields the protein CASSVESTFTDTQYF.

On this clonotype: An end of the junction does not agree with germline; a read error may underlie this. V gene TRBV4-2 combines with J gene TRBJ2-2; tentatively, D is TRBD2 (5 bases). The CDR3 has 18 amino acids. Germline values: CDR1 LGHNA, CDR2 YNFKEQ. DNA for the CDR3: TGTGCCAGCAGTCAAGGTGGAGGCGGATTAAGGAACACCGGGGAGCTGTTTTTT. It codes for CASSQGGGGLRNTGELFF.

This clonotype was seen a few times. The gene calls are TRBV12-3 or TRBV12-4 and TRBJ1-1; tentatively, D is TRBD1 (5 bases). The CDR3 consists of 15 residues. The V end was cut by 0 bases, the J end by 8 bases, with 16 bases between. The CDR3 reads CASSLAPGSNSEAFF. The DNA for the CDR3 is TGTGCCAGCAGTTTAGCGCCAGGGTCCAATTCGGAAGCTTTCTTT.

Only a few counts were recorded for this clonotype. The CDR3 DNA reads TGTGCCAGCACCCGTGGGACTAGCGGTACAGATACGCAGTATTTT. The encoded protein is CASTRGTSGTDTQYF. The chain uses TRBV12-3 or TRBV12-4 and TRBJ2-3; 11 bases agree with TRBD2. CDR3 length: 15 residues. After removal of 7 bases from V and 3 bases from J, the junction contained 6 bases not matched to a gene.

The chain couples TRBV24-1 to TRBJ2-5, with D perhaps matching TRBD2 (6 bases). Trimming took 4 bases from V and 7 from J, leaving 6 bases between them. Per germline, CDR1 KGHDR and CDR2 SFDVKD. The CDR3 sequence is 11 residues long. The CDR3 DNA reads TGTGCCACCAGTGAGGGGGGGACCCAGTACTTC. Translation gives CATSEGGTQYF.

The chain joins TRBV11-1 to TRBJ2-7; TRBD2 aligns across 10 bases. The ends lost 2 bases at V and 7 bases at J; junction bases unmatched: 17. Germline CDR1 SGHAT, CDR2 FQDESV (reference sequence). The CDR3 has 18 residues. The DNA for the CDR3 is TGTGCCAGCAGCTTACTTCAAGGACTAGCGGTGGGTTTCACGGAGCAGTACTTC. This translates into CASSLLQGLAVGFTEQYF.

The V and J genes are TRBV3-1 and TRBJ2-1, with 7 bases identical to TRBD1. V lost 2 bases to trimming and J lost 9 bases; unmatched junction nucleotides: 7. CDR3 length: 14 residues. Germline V lookup: CDR1 LGHDT, CDR2 YNNKEL (reference sequence). Written as DNA, the CDR3 is TGTGCCAGCAGCCAAATGGGACAGAAGGGTGAGCAGTTCTTC. As protein: CASSQMGQKGEQFF.

The rearrangement joins TRBV10-2 to TRBJ2-2, with a possible D match to TRBD2 (5 bases). The CDR3 covers 13 residues. In germline, CDR1 is WSHSY, CDR2 SAAADI. Trimming cost V 6 bases and J 8 bases, with 13 bases left between them. The CDR3 DNA reads TGCGCCAGCAGCCGAGGGCGAACTGGGGAGCTGTTTTTT. This gives the protein CASSRGRTGELFF.

The chain employs TRBV2 and TRBJ1-5; D unresolved. CDR1 is SNHLY, CDR2 FYNNEI, per germline. CDR3 length: 14 residues. V dropped 2 bases and J dropped 2 bases, with 7 bases sitting between them. CDR3: CASSEYLGNQPQHF. The CDR3 DNA is TGTGCCAGCAGTGAATACTTAGGCAATCAGCCCCAGCATTTT.

The chain has TRBV5-4 and TRBJ2-1, with 9 bases aligning to TRBD2. Germline CDR1 is SGHNT and CDR2 is YYREEE (reference sequence). The CDR3 spans 16 residues. V was pared by 0 bases and J by 10 bases, with 11 bases of the junction left unmatched. DNA of the CDR3: TGTGCCAGCAGCTTGGGAGGTTACCTAGCGGGATTCGAGCAGTTCTTC. It specifies CASSLGGYLAGFEQFF.

Concerning this clonotype itself: This clone may be a read error of a much larger clone one base away. The chain recombines TRBV7-2 with TRBJ1-5; 8 bases line up with TRBD1. Germline values: CDR1 SGHTA, CDR2 FQGNSA. The CDR3 sequence is 17 residues long. In DNA form, the CDR3 reads TGTGCCAGCAGCGCACTACCGGGACAGGAATACAATCAGTCCCAGCATTTT. Amino acid sequence: CASSALPGQEYNQSQHF.

V gene TRBV20-1 combines with J gene TRBJ1-2; 8 positions match TRBD1. After removal of 0 bases from V and 0 bases from J, the junction contained 6 bases not matched to a gene. The CDR3 runs 16 residues. Germline loops: CDR1 DFQATT, CDR2 SNEGSKA (reference sequence). As DNA, the CDR3 is TGCAGTGCTAGAGACGATTGGACAGGGACTAACTATGGCTACACCTTC. Translation: CSARDDWTGTNYGYTF.

The chain combines TRBV12-3 or TRBV12-4 with TRBJ2-2; D gene ambiguous. The CDR3 is 13 residues long. V was clipped by 7 bases and J by 5 bases, with 11 bases between them. The CDR3 nucleotides read TGTGCCAGCACCGAACGAAGAACCGGGGAGCTGTTTTTT. Amino acid sequence: CASTERRTGELFF.

This clonotype showed up just a few times. J is TRBJ2-1 and V is TRBV19; a weak D match, TRBD2 (6 bases). V was shortened by 7 bases and J by 0 bases, with 13 bases between the two germline ends. Germline CDR1 LNHDA, CDR2 SQIVND (reference sequence). CDR3 length equals 15 residues. The CDR3 reads CASNPTRSSYNEQFF. The CDR3 DNA reads TGTGCCAGTAATCCGACTAGGAGCTCCTACAATGAGCAGTTCTTC.

This clonotype was seen many times. V usage is TRBV28 and J usage is TRBJ2-6; D is uncertain. The CDR3 totals 15 residues. The V end lost 5 bases, the J end lost 1 base, and 9 bases lay between the germline ends. Germline CDR1 MDHEN, CDR2 SYDVKM. Here the CDR3 reads CASSLSYSGANVLTF. The CDR3 DNA sequence: TGTGCCAGCAGTCTTAGTTATTCTGGGGCCAACGTCCTGACTTTC.

This clonotype was seen only a few times. This chain connects TRBV6-6 to TRBJ2-1; D remains ambiguous. The CDR3 runs 12 residues. The V end lost 3 bases, the J end lost 5 bases, and 5 bases lay between the germline ends. Germline V CDR1 and CDR2: MNHNY, SVGAGI (reference sequence). The CDR3 protein is CASSYLNNEQFF. The DNA for the CDR3 is TGTGCCAGCAGTTATCTGAACAATGAGCAGTTCTTC.

This clonotype was recorded a few times. The genes are TRBV7-9 and TRBJ1-1; the D gene is possibly TRBD1 (5 bases). V shed 11 bases and J shed 3 bases, with 19 bases lying between them. CDR1 and CDR2 from the germline V gene are SEHNR and FQNEAQ (reference sequence). This CDR3 is 14 amino acids long. CDR3 sequence (DNA): TGTGCCGTAGAGGTCTGGGGCTCGGACACTGAAGCTTTCTTT. Its protein product is CAVEVWGSDTEAFF.

This clonotype has ten or more counts. The CDR3 here is CASSSPGTGNTEAFF. As DNA, the CDR3 is TGTGCCAGCAGCTCCCCGGGGACAGGGAACACTGAAGCTTTCTTT. The V call is TRBV7-8, the J call TRBJ1-1; TRBD1 agrees at 8 bases. With V trimmed by 4 bases and J by 1 base, 5 bases remained unmatched. CDR3 length: 15 residues. Germline assignment: CDR1 SGHVS and CDR2 FQNEAQ.

This clonotype was counted once. The chain's CDR3 is CSAGTPNTEAFF. The CDR3 DNA sequence: TGCAGCGCCGGGACACCGAACACTGAAGCTTTCTTT. The V gene is TRBV29-1, the J gene TRBJ1-1; perhaps TRBD1 as D (6 bases). V was trimmed by 7 bases and J by 1 base, leaving 10 bases between them. The CDR3 is 12 amino acids. The germline gives CDR1 SQVTM, CDR2 ANQGSEA.

This chain connects TRBV5-4 to TRBJ2-1, with 10 bases fitting TRBD1. The CDR3 extends over 14 amino acids. The trim removed 9 bases at V and 5 bases at J, leaving 8 bases unmatched. CDR1 and CDR2 from the germline V gene are SGHNT and YYREEE (reference sequence). The CDR3 here is CAIPQGTGDNEQFF. CDR3 sequence (DNA): TGTGCCATCCCTCAGGGGACAGGGGACAATGAGCAGTTCTTC.

The rearrangement links TRBV19 to TRBJ2-1; TRBD2 aligns across 11 bases. Unmatched junction bases numbered 10, after V lost 6 bases and J lost 6 bases. The germline V gene encodes CDR1 LNHDA and CDR2 SQIVND (reference sequence). The CDR3 consists of 16 residues. The DNA for the CDR3 is TGTGCCAGTAGCCGAATCTCTAGCGGGAGGTTCAATGAGCAGTTCTTC. This encodes CASSRISSGRFNEQFF.

The rearrangement joins TRBV5-4 to TRBJ2-1, with 9 bases fitting TRBD2. J gave up 5 bases and V 4 bases, and 4 bases lay outside the gene matches. Germline CDR1 SGHNT, CDR2 YYREEE (reference sequence). This CDR3 spans 14 amino acids. As DNA, the CDR3 is TGTGCCAGCAGCATAGCGGGGGCGAACAATGAGCAGTTCTTC. This gives the protein CASSIAGANNEQFF.

The chain employs TRBV28 and TRBJ2-5; no clear D. V was shortened by 2 bases and J by 5 bases, with 15 bases between the two germline ends. Germline V gene sequence: CDR1 MDHEN, CDR2 SYDVKM. The CDR3 loop spans 15 amino acids. CDR3: CASSLPSLRGETQYF. Written as DNA, the CDR3 is TGTGCCAGCAGTTTACCGTCTTTGCGTGGGGAGACCCAGTACTTC.

The V call is TRBV7-2, the J call TRBJ2-5; the D is unclear. This CDR3 has 15 residues. In germline, CDR1 is SGHTA, CDR2 FQGNSA. Trimming took 3 bases from V and 1 from J, leaving 12 bases between them. For the CDR3, the DNA is TGTGCCAGCAGCTTTACAAACCTGATCCAAGAGACCCAGTACTTC. Encoded protein: CASSFTNLIQETQYF.

The rearrangement links TRBV19 to TRBJ2-1; D is perhaps TRBD1 or TRBD2 (5 bases each). Germline CDR1 is LNHDA and CDR2 is SQIVND (reference sequence). V was pared by 3 bases and J by 6 bases, with 18 bases between. This CDR3 has 16 amino acids. This CDR3 reads CASSILSGTLGNEQFF. The CDR3 DNA follows: TGTGCCAGTAGTATCCTTTCCGGGACGTTAGGCAATGAGCAGTTCTTC.

In its sample, this clonotype was seen a few times. The V call is TRBV7-3, the J call TRBJ2-2; TRBD2 matches at 7 bases. The CDR3 is 16 amino acids. V shed 4 bases, J shed 5 bases, and the junction held 10 bases outside the gene matches. CDR1 SGHTA and CDR2 FQGTGA come from the germline V gene. CDR3 sequence: CASSSYGGGGTGELFF. The DNA of the CDR3 is TGTGCCAGCAGCTCGTACGGAGGCGGGGGTACCGGGGAGCTGTTTTTT.